The 21 T cell receptor beta chains in this list originate from one sample, sequenced in a study of blood T cell repertoires in COVID-19. Measured with immunoSEQ multiplex PCR; TCRdb has only the in-frame clones, and not every one. The repertoire holds some 330,000 clones, with around 84% as singletons. The sample consisted of PBMCs or T cells enriched from blood (not recorded which). The receptor set was obtained from a man aged 25 to 45 who had recovered from COVID-19.

On this clone: Distinct nucleotide sequences in the sample also encode this CDR3. V and J are TRBV7-9 and TRBJ2-3; 9 nucleotides match TRBD1. CDR3 size: 14 residues. CDR1 and CDR2 (germline): SEHNR, FQNEAQ (reference sequence). V trimming: 1 base; J trimming: 5 bases; junction bases outside the gene matches: 1. This chain's CDR3 is CASSLGTGEDTQYF. In nucleotides, the CDR3 is TGTGCCAGCAGCTTAGGGACAGGGGAAGATACGCAGTATTTT.

The chain links TRBV12-5 to TRBJ1-1; no firm D call. V was shortened by 0 bases and J by 0 bases, with 11 bases between the two germline ends. CDR1 LGHNT and CDR2 FRNRAP come from the germline V gene. This CDR3 contains 16 residues. Here the CDR3 DNA reads TGTGCTAGTGGTTTGGTGTCCGGGTTGGTGAACACTGAAGCTTTCTTT. Translating it yields CASGLVSGLVNTEAFF.

V and J are TRBV5-3 and TRBJ1-6; D not certain. Being an ORF, TRBV5-3 has a function that is uncertain. The germline V and J ends were trimmed by 4 bases and 10 bases, with 6 bases remaining between them. The CDR3 runs 11 residues. CDR3 DNA: TGTGCCAGAAGCCCCCCATCACCCCTCCACTTT. Protein sequence: CARSPPSPLHF.

The chain has TRBV6-5 and TRBJ2-7; no definite D call. Germline loops: CDR1 MNHEY, CDR2 SVGAGI. The V and J ends lost 0 bases and 2 bases respectively, with 11 bases between them. The CDR3 consists of 15 residues. CDR3 residues: CASSYSRSLTYEQYF. The CDR3 DNA reads TGTGCCAGCAGTTACTCGAGATCCTTGACCTACGAGCAGTACTTC.

This chain links TRBV7-2 with TRBJ2-1; D perhaps matches TRBD2 (7 bases). Trimming left V 5 bases short and J 9 bases short, with 23 bases between. Germline V gene data show CDR1 as SGHTA and CDR2 as FQGNSA. The CDR3 is 16 residues long. The CDR3 loop reads CASSPPGRGRAAEQFF. Here the CDR3 DNA reads TGTGCCAGCAGCCCCCCTGGAAGGGGGAGGGCCGCTGAGCAGTTCTTC.

This chain joins TRBV12-3 or TRBV12-4 and TRBJ1-1, with TRBD1 identical over 7 bases. This CDR3 spans 13 amino acids. J gave up 9 bases and V 4 bases, and 8 bases lay outside the gene matches. Here the CDR3 reads CASSSSGTVKAFF. The CDR3 DNA sequence: TGTGCCAGCAGTTCCTCCGGGACAGTAAAAGCTTTCTTT.

Only one count was recorded for this clone. The genes are TRBV28 and TRBJ1-5; tentative D call: TRBD1 (5 bases). The CDR3 has 15 residues. The V gene lost 3 bases and the J gene lost 6 bases, with 15 bases spanning the gap. The germline V gene encodes CDR1 MDHEN and CDR2 SYDVKM. In DNA form, the CDR3 reads TGTGCCAGCAGTTTCGGGGGGGGATCACTTCAGCCCCAGCATTTT. Translated, it gives CASSFGGGSLQPQHF.

This clone has only one observation. The chain links TRBV5-1 to TRBJ2-1; D not resolved. The V gene's germline CDR1 is SGHRS and CDR2 YFSETQ. The CDR3 totals 13 residues. The V and J ends lost 0 bases and 7 bases respectively, with 8 bases between them. The CDR3 is CASSLGAKNEQFF. CDR3 DNA: TGCGCCAGCAGCTTGGGGGCTAAGAATGAGCAGTTCTTC.

This chain joins TRBV13 and TRBJ1-5; TRBD1 matches 9 bases. The germline gives CDR1 PRHDT, CDR2 FYEKMQ (reference sequence). V lost 2 bases and J lost 2; bases outside the gene matches: 1. The length of the CDR3 is 15 residues. The CDR3 sequence is CASSLRTGGNQPQHF. The CDR3 DNA is TGTGCCAGCAGCTTACGGACAGGGGGCAATCAGCCCCAGCATTTT.

This clone was seen a single time. The chain carries TRBV11-2 and TRBJ1-1; D remains unclear. V lost 5 bases and J 4 bases, leaving 17 bases between the germline ends. Germline loops: CDR1 SGHAT, CDR2 FQNNGV. The CDR3 runs to 15 residues. The CDR3 is CASSPPGSRTTEAFF. CDR3 DNA sequence: TGTGCCAGCAGCCCTCCCGGGAGTCGGACCACTGAAGCTTTCTTT.

The rearrangement joins TRBV19 to TRBJ1-5, with D possibly being TRBD1 (6 bases). Trimming took off 5 bases at V and 3 bases at J, with 14 bases between the two ends. Germline-derived CDR1 and CDR2 are LNHDA and SQIVND (reference sequence). The CDR3 runs 15 residues. The CDR3 DNA is TGTGCCAGTAGTTCGCGCCAGGGGAACAATCAGCCCCAGCATTTT. Its translation is CASSSRQGNNQPQHF.

CDR3 nucleotide sequence: TGTGCCAGCTGTCTGGTTATAGGCCTAGACCCCTCGAACGAGCAGTACTTC. This sequence encodes CASCLVIGLDPSNEQYF. The chain uses TRBV7-9 and TRBJ2-7; D remains ambiguous. Trimming stripped 8 bases from V and 5 bases from J, with 28 bases between. CDR1 SEHNR and CDR2 FQNEAQ come from the germline V gene (reference sequence). This CDR3 has 17 amino acids. The complete variable domain, with remaining parts taken from reference TRBV7-9 and TRBJ2-7, reads DTGVSQNPRHKITKRGQNVTFRCDPISEHNRLYWYRQTLGQGPEFLTYFQNEAQLEKSRLLSDRFSAERPKGSFSTLEIQRTEQGDSAMYLCASCLVIGLDPSNEQYFGPGTRLTVT.

This chain joins TRBV5-1 and TRBJ2-3, with D possibly being TRBD2 (6 bases). V was cut by 1 base and J by 5 bases, with 8 bases left in between. Germline CDR1 is SGHRS and CDR2 is YFSETQ. The CDR3 spans 13 residues. CDR3 nucleotides: TGCGCCAGCAGCTTGCGACTAGGAGATACGCAGTATTTT. It is translated as CASSLRLGDTQYF.

A few counts support this clone. The chain couples TRBV30 to TRBJ1-1; tentatively, D is TRBD1 (5 bases). The CDR3 sequence is 15 residues long. The V and J ends lost 8 bases and 3 bases respectively, with 22 bases between them. From germline, CDR1 is GTSNPN and CDR2 SVGIG (reference sequence). The CDR3 region is CAVDGGWGGYTEAFF. The CDR3 nucleotides read TGTGCCGTGGACGGCGGATGGGGGGGGTACACTGAAGCTTTCTTT.

The V gene is TRBV27, the J gene TRBJ1-5; 11 bases fit TRBD1. Germline CDR1 is MNHEY and CDR2 is SMNVEV (reference sequence). The CDR3 sequence is 16 residues long. The J segment lost 5 bases and the V segment lost 3 bases, leaving 6 bases of the junction unmatched. CDR3 amino acids: CASSFRDRGSHQPQHF. CDR3 coding DNA: TGTGCCAGCAGTTTTCGGGACAGGGGGTCCCATCAGCCCCAGCATTTT.

Only one count was recorded for this clone. The chain employs TRBV15 and TRBJ2-5; D possibly corresponds to TRBD2 (5 bases). V was pared by 7 bases and J by 1 base, with 10 bases between. Germline V gene lookup returns CDR1 LNHNV and CDR2 YYDKDF (reference sequence). This CDR3 is built from 13 residues. CDR3 amino acids: CATNAEGQETQYF. As DNA, the CDR3 is TGTGCCACCAACGCTGAGGGCCAAGAGACCCAGTACTTC.

This clone was detected many times. The rearrangement joins TRBV5-8 to TRBJ1-5; D ambiguous. This CDR3 has 12 amino acids. The V gene lost 1 base and the J gene lost 4 bases, with 3 bases spanning the gap. The germline V gene has CDR1 SGHTS and CDR2 YDEGEE. CDR3 loop: CASSLYNQPQHF. CDR3 in DNA: TGTGCCAGCAGCTTGTATAATCAGCCCCAGCATTTT.

There are a few counts of this clone. V and J are TRBV6-2 or TRBV6-3 and TRBJ2-7, with 11 positions matching TRBD2. This CDR3 has 19 amino acids. J was trimmed by 0 bases and V by 0 bases; bases with no gene match: 10. Looked up from germline, CDR1 is MNHEY and CDR2 is SVGEGT. The CDR3 sequence is CASSYSVTSGARNSYEQYF. For the CDR3, the DNA is TGTGCCAGCAGTTACTCGGTGACTAGCGGGGCGCGCAACTCCTACGAGCAGTACTTC.

V and J are TRBV3-1 (or the pseudogene TRBV3-2) and TRBJ2-7; the D gene is possibly TRBD2 (9 bases). The CDR3 covers 19 residues. Trimming left V 4 bases short and J 1 base short, with 26 bases between. Germline CDR1 and CDR2: LGHDT and YNNKEL (reference sequence). The chain's CDR3 is CASSRPRGGDRPLSYEQYF. The DNA of the CDR3 is TGTGCCAGCAGCCGACCGCGGGGGGGGGACAGGCCCTTATCCTACGAGCAGTACTTC.

This clone has just one count. The gene calls are TRBV6-1 and TRBJ2-7; D is ambiguous. Trimming shortened V by 3 bases and J by 3 bases, and 15 bases separated the two germline ends. Germline values: CDR1 MNHNS, CDR2 SASEGT. The CDR3 spans 15 residues. CDR3 in amino acids: CASSESRVSDYEQYF. In DNA form, the CDR3 reads TGTGCCAGCAGTGAGTCACGGGTATCAGACTACGAGCAGTACTTC.

A single count supports this clone. The V and J genes are TRBV27 and TRBJ2-7; 13 bases match TRBD2. V shed 3 bases, J shed 3 bases, and the junction held 5 bases outside the gene matches. The CDR3 spans 16 residues. Per the germline V gene, CDR1 is MNHEY and CDR2 is SMNVEV (reference sequence). CDR3 nucleotides: TGTGCCAGCAGTTTTTTCGGGACTAGCGGGAACTACGAGCAGTACTTC. It translates to CASSFFGTSGNYEQYF.